This T cell receptor (beta chain) comes out of a study of regulatory T cells in long-lasting Graves disease. Trimming at V came to 4 bases and at J to 3 bases, leaving 8 bases not matched to a gene. CDR3 size: 15 residues. Germline CDR1 reads KGHDR; CDR2 reads SFDVKD. Time point in this sample: persistent/refractory GD, antithyroid drugs over 5 years with positive TRAb. Preparation of the TCR library used RNA extracted from PBMCs. In regard to this clonotype: The antigen is undetermined.

In building TCR beta libraries, iRepertoire HTBI primers were used together with Arm-PCR of CDR3 regions. TCRdb reanalysed the multiplex PCR reads using MiXCR and keeps one entry per CDR3 protein. Of around 450,000 distinct CDR3 sequences in the sample, roughly a fifth were seen once. Study-level results: Reduced TCR diversity was observed in persistent Graves' patients versus newly diagnosed patients.

This chain connects TRBV24-1 to TRBJ2-7; 7 bases align to TRBD1. The receptor comes from a female donor with Graves disease. This specimen was peripheral blood mononuclear cells (PBMCs), taken when the disease was refractory, from a patient treated with antithyroid drugs. CDR3 protein: CATSDATGVGYEQYF. The CDR3 nucleotides are TGTGCCACCAGTGACGCCACAGGGGTAGGCTACGAGCAGTACTTC.